The T cell receptor beta chain under discussion was sequenced for a study of T cell repertoires in cytomegalovirus infection. The overall study: Selected CMV epitopes included recently identified HLA-C-restricted ones as well as well-studied HLA-B-restricted ones. TCR beta signatures that were public indicated CMV infection and matching HLA type. Study results and caveats: Clonotype analysis showed dominance of the ex vivo response by HLA-C-restricted CMV-specific TCR beta clonotypes.

Using its own MiXCR run on the reads, TCRdb lists one record per CDR3 protein. In the table there are some 800,000 distinct CDR3 sequences, approximately 30% of which are singletons. About this clonotype itself: Antigen unknown.

Germline V gene sequence: CDR1 DFQATT, CDR2 SNEGSKA (reference sequence). CDR3 length: 16 residues. V was trimmed by 3 bases and J by 1 base, leaving 18 bases between them. The receptor was isolated from a human donor in good health (CMV status not recorded). Some clones in this sample may be carry-over from other donors' samples. This sequence joins TRBV20-1 and TRBJ1-1, with D perhaps TRBD1 (6 bases). The sample in question was cultured CD8+ T cells from PBMCs, obtained from culture after CMV antigen stimulation. CDR3 in DNA: TGCAGTGCTAGTCCCCCCGGACAGTCGTGGAACACTGAAGCTTTCTTT. Translated: CSASPPGQSWNTEAFF.